This is a list of T cell receptor beta chains from one sample in a study of beta chain features in type 1 diabetes. Profiled with immunoSEQ multiplex PCR; TCRdb holds only in-frame clones, not every one. This table holds roughly 450,000 clones, about 15% found once. Sequencing was performed on naive CD4+ T cells from blood. The receptors originated from a man aged 25-40 years in good health. The CDR3 runs from the conserved cysteine through the conserved F or W. The order of the fields is V gene, J gene, clone size, D gene, CDR3 protein, CDR3 DNA. The D gene is left open where the match is weak. A row's size may be missing; if present it is once, few, many or a size class.

TRBV4-3	TRBJ2-7	-	-	CASSHSQGGEQYF	TGCGCCAGCAGCCACTCCCAGGGAGGCGAGCAGTACTTC
TRBV9	TRBJ2-1	-	TRBD2	CASSRSSGRAIEQFF	TGTGCCAGCAGCAGATCCAGCGGGAGGGCCATTGAGCAGTTCTTC
TRBV13	TRBJ2-1	many	-	CASSLVSRRFF	TGTGCCAGCAGCTTAGTGAGCCGGCGGTTCTTC
TRBV29-1	TRBJ1-2	-	-	CSVGPGLGYTF	TGCAGCGTCGGACCGGGCCTTGGCTACACCTTC
TRBV6-1	TRBJ1-2	-	-	CASSERDTYGYTF	TGTGCCAGCAGTGAACGGGACACCTATGGCTACACCTTC
TRBV5-1	TRBJ2-2	-	-	CASSLRGAPPGELFF	TGCGCCAGCAGCTTGCGGGGGGCCCCGCCCGGGGAGCTGTTTTTT
TRBV18	TRBJ2-5	-	TRBD1	CASSQGTGETQYF	TGTGCCAGCTCCCAAGGGACAGGAGAGACCCAGTACTTC
TRBV19	TRBJ1-2	-	-	CASSISWTLNYGYTF	TGTGCCAGTAGTATATCCTGGACACTGAACTATGGCTACACCTTC
TRBV29-1	TRBJ1-3	-	-	CSVELSARNTIYF	TGCAGCGTTGAGTTGTCTGCTAGAAACACCATATATTTT
TRBV7-9	TRBJ1-4	few	TRBD1	CASSSDRARGEKLFF	TGTGCCAGCAGCTCAGACAGGGCACGAGGTGAAAAACTGTTTTTT
TRBV10-3	TRBJ1-6	few	-	CAISDRDLPNSPLHF	TGTGCCATCAGTGACAGGGACCTACCTAATTCACCCCTCCACTTT
TRBV7-2	TRBJ1-6	few	-	CASSFGLGSPLHF	TGTGCCAGCAGCTTTGGGTTGGGTTCACCCCTCCACTTT
TRBV10-3	TRBJ2-1	few	-	CAISGISGSYNEQFF	TGTGCCATCAGTGGAATTAGCGGATCCTACAATGAGCAGTTCTTC
TRBV7-2	TRBJ2-3	few	-	CASSLAALTDTQYF	TGTGCCAGCAGCTTAGCGGCTCTCACAGATACGCAGTATTTT
TRBV5-1	TRBJ2-1	-	TRBD2	CASSLKAGGNSYNEQFF	TGCGCCAGCAGCTTGAAAGCGGGGGGAAATTCCTACAATGAGCAGTTCTTC
TRBV6-5	TRBJ2-7	few	TRBD1	CASRRGQGNEQYF	TGTGCCAGCAGACGAGGACAGGGGAACGAGCAGTACTTC
TRBV2	TRBJ2-7	few	-	CASERTTFSYEQYF	TGTGCCAGCGAAAGGACTACCTTCTCCTACGAGCAGTACTTC
TRBV12-5	TRBJ1-1	-	-	CASIGRGNTEAFF	TGTGCTAGTATCGGCAGGGGAAACACTGAAGCTTTCTTT
TRBV4-1	TRBJ2-1	few	-	CASSQGVYNEQFF	TGCGCCAGCAGCCAAGGCGTATACAATGAGCAGTTCTTC
TRBV5-4	TRBJ2-2	-	-	CASSRRAGELFF	TGTGCCAGCAGTCGCAGGGCCGGGGAGCTGTTTTTT